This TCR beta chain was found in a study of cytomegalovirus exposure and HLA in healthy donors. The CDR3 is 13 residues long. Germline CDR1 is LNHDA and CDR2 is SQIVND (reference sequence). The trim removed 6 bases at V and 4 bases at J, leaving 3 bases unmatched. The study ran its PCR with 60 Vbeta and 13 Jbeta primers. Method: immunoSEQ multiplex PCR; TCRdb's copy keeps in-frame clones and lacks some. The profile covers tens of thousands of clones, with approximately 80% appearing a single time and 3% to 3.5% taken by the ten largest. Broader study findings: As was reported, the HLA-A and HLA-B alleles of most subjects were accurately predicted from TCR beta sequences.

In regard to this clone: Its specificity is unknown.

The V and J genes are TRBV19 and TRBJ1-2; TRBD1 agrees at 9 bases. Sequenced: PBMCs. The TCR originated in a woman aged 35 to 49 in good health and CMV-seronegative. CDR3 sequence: CASRTGQGYGYTF. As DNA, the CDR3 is TGTGCCAGTAGGACGGGACAGGGCTATGGCTACACCTTC.